This TCR beta chain is from a study of blood T cell repertoires in COVID-19. Looking at the study overall: Material from acute and convalescent COVID-19 was sourced from the United States, Italy and Spain. PBMCs, B-cell-depleted T cells, or T cells provided the cDNA or gDNA that made up the material.

In the authors' workflow: Using reference gene primer amplification, nucleated cell counts were estimated. Assay used: immunoSEQ multiplex PCR; TCRdb lists only in-frame clones, some missing. Clone size and V and J calls were adopted from that table, with D and trimming inferred from the DNA. The table shows under 200,000 clones, with approximately 86% occurring only once. This sequence was found in a woman older than 75 with COVID-19, enrolled during active disease. The sequenced sample consisted of peripheral blood.

The CDR3 DNA reads TGTGCCAGCAGCGTCGGATGGAGGACCGGGGAGCTGTTTTTT. Translation gives CASSVGWRTGELFF. V usage is TRBV9 and J usage is TRBJ2-2; a weak D match, TRBD2 (5 bases). V was shortened by 2 bases and J by 5 bases, with 10 bases between the two germline ends. The CDR3 extends over 14 amino acids. Per germline, CDR1 SGDLS and CDR2 YYNGEE.